A single sample is the source of the 22 T cell receptor beta chains below, sequenced in a study of cytomegalovirus exposure and HLA in healthy donors. The primer mix had 60 Vbeta and 13 Jbeta primers. Assay used: immunoSEQ multiplex PCR; TCRdb lists only in-frame clones, some missing. Among 35,000 to 40,000 clones, 60% to 70% were seen once, and the ten largest hold 18%. Sequenced sample: PBMCs. Every receptor here comes from a man aged 45-65 years in good health and CMV-seropositive.

The gene calls are TRBV28 and TRBJ2-7; D is perhaps TRBD1 (6 bases). Germline CDR1 and CDR2: MDHEN and SYDVKM. The germline V and J ends were trimmed by 6 bases and 3 bases, with 12 bases remaining between them. The CDR3 spans 13 residues. In DNA form, the CDR3 reads TGTGCCAGCAGCCAACGGACAGTCTACGAGCAGTACTTC. It specifies CASSQRTVYEQYF.

This clone was seen only a few times. This chain connects TRBV6-1 to TRBJ2-7; possible D gene TRBD1, 5 bases. The germline V gene has CDR1 MNHNS and CDR2 SASEGT. This CDR3 is 14 amino acids long. V was shortened by 0 bases and J by 4 bases, with 10 bases between the two germline ends. The CDR3 DNA reads as TGTGCCAGCAGTGAAGCGCTGTCAGGGTACGAGCAGTACTTC. This encodes CASSEALSGYEQYF.

The chain links TRBV6-5 to TRBJ1-6; D may be TRBD1 (5 bases). The germline CDR1 and CDR2 sequences are MNHEY and SVGAGI. This CDR3 contains 15 residues. Deletions cut 1 base from V and 7 bases from J, with 11 bases between. The CDR3 DNA reads as TGTGCCAGCAGTTACTTCATCGGGGGAAATTCACCCCTCCACTTT. Translation gives CASSYFIGGNSPLHF.

In this sample, this clone turned up a few times. V is TRBV28 and J is TRBJ2-1; perhaps TRBD2 as D (5 bases). With 2 bases removed from V and 2 bases from J, the gap between germline ends came to 7 bases. The V gene's germline CDR1 is MDHEN and CDR2 SYDVKM. The CDR3 sequence is 14 residues long. CDR3 sequence (DNA): TGTGCCAGCAGTTTAGGAGGACCCTACAATGAGCAGTTCTTC. It codes for CASSLGGPYNEQFF.

This chain joins TRBV7-2 and TRBJ1-6; 8 bases map to TRBD1. The germline gives CDR1 SGHTA, CDR2 FQGNSA. The CDR3 consists of 14 residues. The V and J ends lost 7 bases and 4 bases, in that order; junction bases with no gene match: 3. The CDR3 nucleotides read TGTGCCAGCACCAGGACAGGGTATAATTCACCCCTCCACTTT. Its protein product is CASTRTGYNSPLHF.

This clone has a handful of counts. This chain joins TRBV6-5 and TRBJ1-5; tentatively, D is TRBD1 (6 bases). The CDR3 has 16 residues. The germline CDR1 and CDR2 sequences are MNHEY and SVGAGI. V shed 1 base and J shed 0 bases, with 10 bases lying between them. The CDR3 sequence: CASSYLDSVSNQPQHF. CDR3 in DNA: TGTGCCAGCAGTTACTTGGACAGTGTTAGCAATCAGCCCCAGCATTTT.

The chain employs TRBV5-1 and TRBJ2-7; 13 positions match TRBD2. The CDR3 covers 15 residues. The germline V gene encodes CDR1 SGHRS and CDR2 YFSETQ. With V trimmed by 4 bases and J by 4 bases, 5 bases remained unmatched. The DNA of the CDR3 is TGCGCCAGCAGCCTCGGGACTAGCGGGGTTTACGAGCAGTACTTC. It specifies CASSLGTSGVYEQYF.

This chain connects TRBV1 to TRBJ1-5; the table's TRBD1 call for D was not verified on the DNA. TRBV1 is a recognized pseudogene. The CDR3 sequence is 16 residues long. The DNA of the CDR3 is TGCACCAGCAACAACTTACAGGGGCAAACCAATCAGCCCCAGCATTTT. It translates to CTSNNLQGQTNQPQHF.

This clone was observed a handful of times. This chain uses TRBV5-1 with TRBJ2-2; 9 bases map to TRBD1. Germline lookup yields CDR1 SGHRS and CDR2 YFSETQ. CDR3 length: 16 residues. The J segment lost 7 bases and the V segment lost 4 bases, leaving 11 bases of the junction unmatched. CDR3 DNA: TGCGCCAGCAGCCTTGCGAAGGGACAGGGCATCGGGGAGCTGTTTTTT. Its translation: CASSLAKGQGIGELFF.

The chain combines TRBV7-3 with TRBJ2-1; 10 nucleotides agree with TRBD1. The V and J ends lost 5 bases and 8 bases, in that order; junction bases with no gene match: 12. The CDR3 spans 16 residues. Germline CDR1 and CDR2: SGHTA and FQGTGA. The CDR3: CASSPRTGGLQHEQFF. CDR3 nucleotides: TGTGCCAGCAGCCCCCGGACAGGGGGTCTCCAACATGAGCAGTTCTTC.

The V and J genes are TRBV7-2 and TRBJ2-3, with TRBD2 identical over 7 bases. V lost 2 bases and J lost 1; bases outside the gene matches: 6. CDR1 is SGHTA and CDR2 is FQGNSA in the germline V gene. The CDR3 consists of 16 residues. CDR3 region: CASSLPTSRGTDTQYF. Here the CDR3 DNA reads TGTGCCAGCAGCTTACCGACTAGCAGGGGCACAGATACGCAGTATTTT.

The CDR3 is CASSPTGPTEAFF. CDR3 DNA: TGTGCCAGCTCACCTACAGGGCCCACTGAAGCTTTCTTT. This chain uses TRBV18 with TRBJ1-1; a possible D gene is TRBD1 (6 bases). The germline gives CDR1 KGHSH, CDR2 LQKENI. Trimming removed 3 bases from V and 4 bases from J, with 9 bases in between. This CDR3 is built from 13 residues.

The rearrangement uses TRBV19 and TRBJ1-1; unclear D gene. The CDR3 sequence is 13 residues long. V was pared by 5 bases and J by 4 bases, with 11 bases between. Looked up from germline, CDR1 is LNHDA and CDR2 is SQIVND (reference sequence). DNA of the CDR3: TGTGCCAGTAGTTTTCTATGGAGCACTGAAGCTTTCTTT. The encoded protein is CASSFLWSTEAFF.

This clone has at least ten counts. The V gene is TRBV7-6, the J gene TRBJ2-5, with D unclear. The CDR3 sequence is 11 residues long. CDR1 and CDR2 from the germline V gene are SGHVS and FNYEAQ. V gave up 5 bases and J gave up 5 bases, with 6 bases separating them. DNA of the CDR3: TGTGCCAGCAGCCCGTTGGAGACCCAGTACTTC. Translating it yields CASSPLETQYF. Complete variable domain (other parts from reference TRBV7-6 and TRBJ2-5): GAGVSQSPRYKVTKRGQDVALRCDPISGHVSLYWYRQALGQGPEFLTYFNYEAQQDKSGLPNDRFSAERPEGSISTLTIQRTEQRDSAMYRCASSPLETQYFGPGTRLLVL.

This clone came up a few times. The V and J genes are TRBV7-3 and TRBJ2-3; D unclear. The germline V gene has CDR1 SGHTA and CDR2 FQGTGA. Trimming cost V 5 bases and J 5 bases, with 11 bases left between them. This CDR3 has 13 residues. CDR3 DNA: TGTGCCAGCAGCCTCCAGAAAAGAGATACGCAGTATTTT. It yields the protein CASSLQKRDTQYF. Complete variable domain (other parts from reference TRBV7-3 and TRBJ2-3): GAGVSQTPSNKVTEKGKYVELRCDPISGHTALYWYRQSLGQGPEFLIYFQGTGAADDSGLPNDRFFAVRPEGSVSTLKIQRTERGDSAVYLCASSLQKRDTQYFGPGTRLTVL.

The chain recombines TRBV7-2 with TRBJ2-5; 8 bases fit TRBD1. With 3 bases clipped from V and 7 bases from J, the junction kept 7 bases outside the gene matches. Germline V CDR1 and CDR2: SGHTA, FQGNSA. The CDR3 covers 14 residues. CDR3 residues: CASSFAGQGGTQYF. In DNA form, the CDR3 reads TGTGCCAGCAGCTTCGCCGGACAGGGAGGGACCCAGTACTTC.

The rearrangement links TRBV7-8 to TRBJ1-6; 7 positions agree with TRBD1. The junction had 6 bases not matched to a gene; V was cut back by 5 bases and J by 5 bases. Germline lookup yields CDR1 SGHVS and CDR2 FQNEAQ. The CDR3 totals 15 residues. The CDR3 is CASSPRDRDNSPLHF. As DNA, the CDR3 is TGTGCCAGCAGCCCCCGGGACAGAGATAATTCACCCCTCCACTTT.

Points on this clone: Relative to the germline gene, one junction end is altered; a read error may explain this. V is TRBV29-1 and J is TRBJ2-5, with 7 bases matching TRBD1. The J call may be wrong; the DNA end is better matched by TRBJ2-7. Germline loops: CDR1 SQVTM, CDR2 ANQGSEA. This CDR3 is built from 12 residues. CDR3 bases: TGTGGGAGCCGGGACAGTACCTACGAGCAGTACTTC. Residues: CGSRDSTYEQYF.

V is TRBV5-4 and J is TRBJ2-2; 9 bases line up with TRBD2. Germline CDR1 SGHNT, CDR2 YYREEE (reference sequence). The CDR3 has 16 residues. With V trimmed by 4 bases and J by 2 bases, 6 bases remained unmatched. The CDR3, as DNA: TGTGCCAGCAGCCGGCGCGGGGGGGCCAACACCGGGGAGCTGTTTTTT. Translating it yields CASSRRGGANTGELFF.

The chain is built from TRBV11-3 and TRBJ2-7; D uncertain. The V gene lost 0 bases and the J gene lost 2 bases, with 5 bases spanning the gap. Germline values: CDR1 SGHNT, CDR2 YENEEA. This CDR3 has 13 amino acids. The chain's CDR3 is CASSLDGAYEQYF. In nucleotides, the CDR3 is TGTGCCAGCAGCTTAGACGGAGCCTACGAGCAGTACTTC.

This clone was found a few times. The rearrangement links TRBV7-9 to TRBJ2-1; 10 nucleotides align to TRBD1. The CDR3 extends over 14 amino acids. CDR1 is SEHNR and CDR2 is FQNEAQ in the germline V gene (reference sequence). V was clipped by 4 bases and J by 7 bases; unmatched bases: 4. CDR3 loop: CASSSPGQGNEQFF. The CDR3 DNA reads as TGTGCCAGCAGCTCCCCGGGACAGGGGAATGAGCAGTTCTTC.

This chain connects TRBV5-4 to TRBJ1-4; TRBD1 matches at 7 bases. The junction had 8 bases not matched to a gene; V was cut back by 3 bases and J by 6 bases. The CDR3 length is 15 residues. Germline V CDR1 and CDR2: SGHNT, YYREEE (reference sequence). CDR3: CASSSLTGEHEKLFF. The CDR3, as DNA: TGTGCCAGCAGCTCATTAACAGGGGAACATGAAAAACTGTTTTTT. The full variable domain, completed using reference TRBV5-4 and TRBJ1-4, is ETGVTQSPTHLIKTRGQQVTLRCSSQSGHNTVSWYQQALGQGPQFIFQYYREEENGRGNFPPRFSGLQFPNYSSELNVNALELDDSALYLCASSSLTGEHEKLFFGSGTQLSVL.